One and the same sample provided the 3 T cell receptor beta chains below, sequenced in a study of blood T cell repertoires in COVID-19. TCRdb's table, derived via immunoSEQ multiplex PCR, lists solely in-frame clones and lacks some. The sample includes hundreds of thousands of clones, 75% to 90% of them seen just once. Sequencing used PBMCs or T cells enriched from blood (not recorded which). Receptor source: a woman aged 25 to 39 who had been exposed to COVID-19.

The chain couples TRBV29-1 to TRBJ1-2; 10 positions agree with TRBD1. The CDR3 runs to 13 residues. Germline V lookup: CDR1 SQVTM, CDR2 ANQGSEA. CDR3 DNA: TGCAGGGCCGGGACAGGGGAGGAGAGGGGCTACACCTTC. It codes for CRAGTGEERGYTF.

The V call is TRBV19, the J call TRBJ2-2, with D tentatively TRBD1 (7 bases). Germline assignment: CDR1 LNHDA and CDR2 SQIVND (reference sequence). The CDR3 has 17 residues. V was shortened by 7 bases and J by 4 bases, with 22 bases between the two germline ends. The CDR3 region has the DNA TGTGCCAGTACCAAACAATCCGGGACAGCGGGCACCGGGGAGCTGTTTTTT. This gives the protein CASTKQSGTAGTGELFF.

The V gene is TRBV2, the J gene TRBJ2-1; 13 nucleotides match TRBD2. Germline V gives CDR1 SNHLY, CDR2 FYNNEI. V was pared by 3 bases and J by 14 bases, with 13 bases of the junction left unmatched. There are 16 residues in the CDR3. CDR3 amino acids: CASSEGLAGIGDKKFF. The CDR3 region has the DNA TGTGCCAGCAGTGAGGGACTAGCGGGAATTGGGGATAAGAAGTTCTTC. The entire variable domain, with the rest obtained from reference TRBV2 and TRBJ2-1, is as follows: EPEVTQTPSHQVTQMGQEVILRCVPISNHLYFYWYRQILGQKVEFLVSFYNNEISEKSEIFDDQFSVERPDGSNFTLKIRSTKLEDSAMYFCASSEGLAGIGDKKFFGPGTRLTVL.